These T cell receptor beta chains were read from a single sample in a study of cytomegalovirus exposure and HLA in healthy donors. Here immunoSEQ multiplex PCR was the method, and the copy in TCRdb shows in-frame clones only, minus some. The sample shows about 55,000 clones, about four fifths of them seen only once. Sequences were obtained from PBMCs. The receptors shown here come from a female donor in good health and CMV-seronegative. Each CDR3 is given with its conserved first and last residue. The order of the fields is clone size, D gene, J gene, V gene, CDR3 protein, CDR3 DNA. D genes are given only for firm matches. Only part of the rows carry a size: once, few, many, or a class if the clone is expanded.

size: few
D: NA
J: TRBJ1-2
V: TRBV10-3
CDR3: CAISPGYGYTF
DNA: TGTGCCATCAGCCCAGGCTATGGCTACACCTTC

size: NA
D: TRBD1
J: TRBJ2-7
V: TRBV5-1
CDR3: CASTRDSMSYEQYF
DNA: TGCGCCAGCACCAGGGACAGTATGTCCTACGAGCAGTACTTC

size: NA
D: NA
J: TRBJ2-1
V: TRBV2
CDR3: CASSGRGSLNEQFF
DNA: TGTGCCAGCAGTGGGAGGGGATCCCTCAATGAGCAGTTCTTC

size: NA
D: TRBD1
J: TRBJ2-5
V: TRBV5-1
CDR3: CASSTATGVTQETQYF
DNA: TGCGCCAGCAGCACCGCGACAGGGGTGACACAAGAGACCCAGTACTTC

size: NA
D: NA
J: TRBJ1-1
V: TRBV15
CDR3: CATRADSMNTEAFF
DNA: TGTGCCACCAGGGCGGACAGCATGAACACTGAAGCTTTCTTT

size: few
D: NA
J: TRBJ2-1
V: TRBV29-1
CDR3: CSVGTRSYNEQFF
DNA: TGCAGCGTTGGGACTCGATCCTACAATGAGCAGTTCTTC

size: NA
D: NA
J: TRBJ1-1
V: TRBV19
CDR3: CASRKDRMNTEAFF
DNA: TGTGCCAGTAGAAAGGACAGAATGAACACTGAAGCTTTCTTT

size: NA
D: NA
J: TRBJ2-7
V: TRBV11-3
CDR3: CASSRGGGDEQYF
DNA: TGTGCCAGCAGCCGGGGAGGGGGGGACGAGCAGTACTTC

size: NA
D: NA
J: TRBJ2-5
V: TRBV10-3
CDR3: CAISESSPEEFVDGGAPSQSQYF
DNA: TGTGCCATCAGTGAGTCGAGCCCGGAAGAGTTTGTCGACGGCGGAGCTCCGAGCCAGTCCCAGTACTTC

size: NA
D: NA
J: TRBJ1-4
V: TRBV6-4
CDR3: CASSSGLNEKLFF
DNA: TGTGCCAGCAGTTCGGGTCTCAATGAAAAACTGTTTTTT

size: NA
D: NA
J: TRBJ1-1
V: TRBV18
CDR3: CASSPQGAEAFF
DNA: TGTGCCAGCTCACCACAGGGGGCTGAAGCTTTCTTT

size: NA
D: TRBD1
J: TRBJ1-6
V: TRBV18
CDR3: CASSPRSGRGLDNSPLHF
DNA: TGTGCCAGCTCCCCCCGGTCAGGCAGGGGGCTAGATAATTCACCCCTCCACTTT

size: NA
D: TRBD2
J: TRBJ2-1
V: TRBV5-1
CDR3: CASSPGTIRDSEQFF
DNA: TGCGCCAGCAGCCCAGGGACTATTAGAGATAGTGAGCAGTTCTTC

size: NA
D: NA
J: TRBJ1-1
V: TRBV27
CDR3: CASSFRGNTEAFF
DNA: TGTGCCAGCAGTTTTCGGGGTAACACTGAAGCTTTCTTT

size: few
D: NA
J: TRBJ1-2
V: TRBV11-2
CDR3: CASGQGLLNYGYTF
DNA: TGTGCCAGCGGGCAGGGCCTACTTAACTATGGCTACACCTTC

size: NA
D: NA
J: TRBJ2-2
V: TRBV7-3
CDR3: CASSPPTGWGRTGELFF
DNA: TGTGCCAGCAGCCCCCCTACAGGATGGGGTCGGACCGGGGAGCTGTTTTTT

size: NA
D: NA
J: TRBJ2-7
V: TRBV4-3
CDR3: CASSQDDDSSYEQYF
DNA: TGCGCCAGCAGCCAAGATGACGACAGCTCCTACGAGCAGTACTTC